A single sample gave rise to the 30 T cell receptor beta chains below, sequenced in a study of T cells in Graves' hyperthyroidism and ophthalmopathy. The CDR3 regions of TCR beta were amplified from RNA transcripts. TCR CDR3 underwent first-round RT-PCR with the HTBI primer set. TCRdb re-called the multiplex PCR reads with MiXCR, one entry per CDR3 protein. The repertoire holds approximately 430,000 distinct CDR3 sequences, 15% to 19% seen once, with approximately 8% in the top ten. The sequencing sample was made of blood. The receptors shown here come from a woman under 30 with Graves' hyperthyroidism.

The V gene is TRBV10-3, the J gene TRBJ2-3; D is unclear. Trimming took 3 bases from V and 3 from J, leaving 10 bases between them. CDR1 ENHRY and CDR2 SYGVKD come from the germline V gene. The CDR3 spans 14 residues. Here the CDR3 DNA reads TGTGCCATCAGTGAAATGCCTACAACAGATACGCAGTATTTT. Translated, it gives CAISEMPTTDTQYF.

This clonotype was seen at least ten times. DNA for the CDR3: TGTGCCAGCAGCTTAGGGGGTAGCGGGGCCTACGAGCAGTACTTC. This gives the protein CASSLGGSGAYEQYF. V is TRBV7-6 and J is TRBJ2-7, with 8 bases identical to TRBD2. This CDR3 has 15 amino acids. Per germline, CDR1 SGHVS and CDR2 FNYEAQ. V was clipped by 1 base and J by 2 bases; unmatched bases: 4.

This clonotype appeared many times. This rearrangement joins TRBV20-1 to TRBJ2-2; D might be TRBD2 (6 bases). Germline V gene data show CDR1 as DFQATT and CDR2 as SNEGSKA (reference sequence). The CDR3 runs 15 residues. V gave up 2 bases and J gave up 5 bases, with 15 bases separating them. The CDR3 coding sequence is TGCAGTGCTAGAACCGGGACTCCTCTTACCGGGGAGCTGTTTTTT. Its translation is CSARTGTPLTGELFF.

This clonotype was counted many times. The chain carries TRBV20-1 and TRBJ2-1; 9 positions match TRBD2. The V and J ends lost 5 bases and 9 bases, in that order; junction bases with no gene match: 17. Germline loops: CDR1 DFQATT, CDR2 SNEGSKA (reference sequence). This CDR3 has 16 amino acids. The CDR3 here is CSAATYAVAGVSEQFF. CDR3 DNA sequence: TGCAGTGCTGCTACCTACGCGGTAGCGGGAGTAAGTGAGCAGTTCTTC.

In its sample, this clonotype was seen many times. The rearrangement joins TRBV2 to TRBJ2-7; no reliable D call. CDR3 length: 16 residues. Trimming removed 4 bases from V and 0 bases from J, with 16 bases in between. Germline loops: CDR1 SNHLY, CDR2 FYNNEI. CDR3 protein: CASSGMVVVLSYEQYF. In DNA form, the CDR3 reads TGTGCCAGCAGTGGGATGGTGGTAGTCCTCTCCTACGAGCAGTACTTC.

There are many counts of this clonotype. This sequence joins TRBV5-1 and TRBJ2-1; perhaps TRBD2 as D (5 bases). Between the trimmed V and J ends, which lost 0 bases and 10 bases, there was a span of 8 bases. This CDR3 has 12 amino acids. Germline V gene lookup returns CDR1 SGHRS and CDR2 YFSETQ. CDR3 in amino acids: CASSLARVEQFF. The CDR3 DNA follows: TGCGCCAGCAGCTTGGCGAGGGTGGAGCAGTTCTTC.

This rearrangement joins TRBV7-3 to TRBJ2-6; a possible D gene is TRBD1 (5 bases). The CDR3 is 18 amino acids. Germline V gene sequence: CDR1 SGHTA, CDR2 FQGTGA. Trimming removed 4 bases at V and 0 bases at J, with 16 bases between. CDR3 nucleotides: TGTGCCAGCAGCTCAACCAGGGTGGGCAGCTCTGGGGCCAACGTCCTGACTTTC. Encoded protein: CASSSTRVGSSGANVLTF.

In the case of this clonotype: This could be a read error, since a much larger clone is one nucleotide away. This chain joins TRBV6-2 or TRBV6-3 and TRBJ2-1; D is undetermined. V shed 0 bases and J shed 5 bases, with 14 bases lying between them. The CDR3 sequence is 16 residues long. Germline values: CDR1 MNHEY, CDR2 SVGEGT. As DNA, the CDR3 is TGTGCCAGCAGTTACTCCGGTGAGTCTCTGGACAATGAGCAGTTCTTC. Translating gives CASSYSGESLDNEQFF.

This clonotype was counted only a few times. Here the CDR3 DNA reads TGTGCCAGCAGCAATTCAGCGGGGGGCCTCTACGAGCAGTACTTC. It yields the protein CASSNSAGGLYEQYF. The V and J genes are TRBV11-2 and TRBJ2-7; 9 bases map to TRBD2. The CDR3 totals 15 residues. Germline V CDR1 and CDR2: SGHAT, FQNNGV. V shed 5 bases, J shed 3 bases, and the junction held 8 bases outside the gene matches.

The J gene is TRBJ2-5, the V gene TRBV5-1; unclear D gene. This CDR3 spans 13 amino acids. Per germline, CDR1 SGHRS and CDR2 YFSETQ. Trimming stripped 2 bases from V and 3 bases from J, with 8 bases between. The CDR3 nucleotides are TGCGCCAGCAGCTTTTTGGGCGAAGAGACCCAGTACTTC. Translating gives CASSFLGEETQYF.

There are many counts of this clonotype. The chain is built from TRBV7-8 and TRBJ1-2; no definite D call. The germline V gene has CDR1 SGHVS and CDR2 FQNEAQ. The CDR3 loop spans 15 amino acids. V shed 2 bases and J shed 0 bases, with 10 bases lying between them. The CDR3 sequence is CASSLRAIANYGYTF. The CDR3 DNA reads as TGTGCCAGCAGCTTACGGGCAATAGCTAACTATGGCTACACCTTC.

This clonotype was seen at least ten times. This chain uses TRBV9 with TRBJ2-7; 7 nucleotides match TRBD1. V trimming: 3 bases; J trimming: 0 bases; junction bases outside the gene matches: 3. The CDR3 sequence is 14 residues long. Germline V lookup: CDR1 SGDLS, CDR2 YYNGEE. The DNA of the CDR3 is TGTGCCAGCAGCGCCTCAGGGGGCTCCTACGAGCAGTACTTC. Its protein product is CASSASGGSYEQYF.

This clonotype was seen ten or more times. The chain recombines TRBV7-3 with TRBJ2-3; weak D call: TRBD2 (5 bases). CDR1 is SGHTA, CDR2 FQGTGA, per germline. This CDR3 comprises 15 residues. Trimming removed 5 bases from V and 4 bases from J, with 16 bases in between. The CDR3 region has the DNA TGTGCCAGCAGCCCAACATTTATCGGGGCAGATACGCAGTATTTT. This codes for CASSPTFIGADTQYF.

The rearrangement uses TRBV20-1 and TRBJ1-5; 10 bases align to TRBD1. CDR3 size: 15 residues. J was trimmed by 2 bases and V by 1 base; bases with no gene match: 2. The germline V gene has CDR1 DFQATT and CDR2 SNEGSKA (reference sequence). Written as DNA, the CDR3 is TGCAGTGCTAGAGCGACAGGGGGCGGCAATCAGCCCCAGCATTTT. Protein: CSARATGGGNQPQHF.

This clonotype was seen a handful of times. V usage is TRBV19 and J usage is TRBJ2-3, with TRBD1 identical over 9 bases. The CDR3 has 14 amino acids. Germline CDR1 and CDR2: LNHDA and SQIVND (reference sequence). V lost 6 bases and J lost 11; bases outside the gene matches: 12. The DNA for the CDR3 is TGTGCCAGTAGAGCTACCGGGACAGGGAGTAAGCAGTATTTT. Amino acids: CASRATGTGSKQYF. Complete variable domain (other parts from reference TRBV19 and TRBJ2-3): DGGITQSPKYLFRKEGQNVTLSCEQNLNHDAMYWYRQDPGQGLRLIYYSQIVNDFQKGDIAEGYSVSREKKESFPLTVTSAQKNPTAFYLCASRATGTGSKQYFGPGTRLTVL.

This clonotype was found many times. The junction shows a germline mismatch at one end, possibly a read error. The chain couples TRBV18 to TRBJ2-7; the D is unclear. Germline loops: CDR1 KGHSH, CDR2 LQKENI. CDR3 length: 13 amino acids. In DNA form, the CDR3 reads TGTGCCAGCTCACCGTGGCAGTCCTACGGGCAGTACTTC. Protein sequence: CASSPWQSYGQYF. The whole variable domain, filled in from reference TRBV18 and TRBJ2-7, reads NAGVMQNPRHLVRRRGQEARLRCSPMKGHSHVYWYRQLPEEGLKFMVYLQKENIIDESGMPKERFSAEFPKEGPSILRIQQVVRGDSAAYFCASSPWQSYGQYFGPGTRLTVT.

CDR3 amino acids: CASRQAQRDTGELFF. The CDR3, as DNA: TGTGCCAGCAGGCAGGCACAACGGGACACCGGGGAGCTGTTTTTT. The chain links TRBV27 to TRBJ2-2; D remains unclear. This CDR3 region has 15 residues. Trimming left V 6 bases short and J 3 bases short, with 14 bases between. Looked up from germline, CDR1 is MNHEY and CDR2 is SMNVEV (reference sequence).

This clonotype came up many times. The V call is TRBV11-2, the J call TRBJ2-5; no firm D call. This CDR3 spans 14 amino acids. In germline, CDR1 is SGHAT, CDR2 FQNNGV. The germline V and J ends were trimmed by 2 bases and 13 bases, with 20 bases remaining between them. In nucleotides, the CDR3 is TGTGCCAGCAGCTTATCGGCGCGGAGAGAACATCCGTACTTC. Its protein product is CASSLSARREHPYF.

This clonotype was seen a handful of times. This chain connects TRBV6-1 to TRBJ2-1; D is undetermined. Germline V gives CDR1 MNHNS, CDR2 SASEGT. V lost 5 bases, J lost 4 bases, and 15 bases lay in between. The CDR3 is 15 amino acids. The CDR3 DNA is TGTGCCAGCAGTTCCGGTACCCGTGGTTACAATGAGCAGTTCTTC. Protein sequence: CASSSGTRGYNEQFF.

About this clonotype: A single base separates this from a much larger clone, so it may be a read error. The DNA of the CDR3 is TGTGCCAGCAGCGTAGGTTCTAATGAAAAACTGTTTTTT. Translating it yields CASSVGSNEKLFF. The gene calls are TRBV9 and TRBJ1-4; D is uncertain. V gave up 0 bases and J gave up 3 bases, with 3 bases separating them. Per the germline V gene, CDR1 is SGDLS and CDR2 is YYNGEE. CDR3 length equals 13 residues.

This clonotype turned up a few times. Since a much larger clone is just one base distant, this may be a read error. In DNA form, the CDR3 reads TGTGCCAGCAGTTTATCAGGGTTCGAGCAGTACTTC. Amino acid sequence: CASSLSGFEQYF. The chain is built from TRBV28 and TRBJ2-7, with D perhaps matching TRBD1 (5 bases). The germline gives CDR1 MDHEN, CDR2 SYDVKM. The CDR3 runs to 12 residues. Trimming cost V 1 base and J 6 bases, with 7 bases left between them.

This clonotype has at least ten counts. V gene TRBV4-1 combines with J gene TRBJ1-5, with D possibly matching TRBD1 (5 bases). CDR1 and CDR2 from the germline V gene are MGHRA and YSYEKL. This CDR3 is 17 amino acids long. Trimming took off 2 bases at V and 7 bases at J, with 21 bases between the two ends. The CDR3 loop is CASSQWDGAYTEQPQHF. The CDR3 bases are TGCGCCAGCAGCCAATGGGACGGGGCCTACACCGAGCAGCCCCAGCATTTT.

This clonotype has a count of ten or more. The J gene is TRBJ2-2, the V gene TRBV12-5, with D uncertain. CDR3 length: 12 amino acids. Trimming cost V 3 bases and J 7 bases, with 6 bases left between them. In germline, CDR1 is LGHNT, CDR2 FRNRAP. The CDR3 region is CASGLWVGELFF. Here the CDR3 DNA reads TGTGCTAGTGGTTTATGGGTCGGGGAGCTGTTTTTT.

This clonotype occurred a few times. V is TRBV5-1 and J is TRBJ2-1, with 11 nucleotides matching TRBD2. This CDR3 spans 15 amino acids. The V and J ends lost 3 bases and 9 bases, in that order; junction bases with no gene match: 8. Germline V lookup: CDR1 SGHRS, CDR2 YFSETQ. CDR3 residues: CASSWRVSGGVEQFF. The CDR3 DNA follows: TGCGCCAGCAGCTGGAGAGTTAGCGGGGGGGTTGAGCAGTTCTTC.

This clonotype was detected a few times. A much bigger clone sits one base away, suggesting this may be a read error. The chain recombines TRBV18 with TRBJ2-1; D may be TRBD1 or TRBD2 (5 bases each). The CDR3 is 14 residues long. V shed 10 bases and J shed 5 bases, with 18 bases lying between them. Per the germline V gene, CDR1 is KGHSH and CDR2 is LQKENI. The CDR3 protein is CAISPGTTNNEQFF. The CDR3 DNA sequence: TGTGCCATCTCCCCCGGGACCACCAACAATGAGCAGTTCTTC.

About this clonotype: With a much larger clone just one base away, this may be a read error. The CDR3 DNA sequence: TGTGCCAGCAGTGGCAGTTTACAATCTAACTATGGCTACACCTTC. Protein product: CASSGSLQSNYGYTF. This chain uses TRBV6-1 with TRBJ1-2; no clear D gene. The V end lost 4 bases, the J end lost 0 bases, and 12 bases lay between the germline ends. Per the germline V gene, CDR1 is MNHNS and CDR2 is SASEGT. This CDR3 contains 15 residues.

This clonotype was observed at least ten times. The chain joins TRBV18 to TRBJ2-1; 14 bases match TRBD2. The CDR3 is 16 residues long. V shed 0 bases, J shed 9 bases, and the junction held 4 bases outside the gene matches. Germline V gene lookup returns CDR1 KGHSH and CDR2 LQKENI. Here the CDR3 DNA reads TGTGCCAGCTCACCACCCGGGACTAGCGGGAGAGGTGAGCAGTTCTTC. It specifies CASSPPGTSGRGEQFF.

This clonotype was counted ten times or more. The CDR3 region is CASSPAGQGKEQFF. The CDR3 DNA reads TGTGCCAGCAGTCCCGCCGGACAGGGAAAGGAGCAGTTCTTC. This chain uses TRBV12-3 or TRBV12-4 with TRBJ2-1; the match to TRBD1 covers 8 bases. The CDR3 covers 14 residues. The V segment lost 5 bases and the J segment 10 bases; nucleotides outside the gene matches: 10.

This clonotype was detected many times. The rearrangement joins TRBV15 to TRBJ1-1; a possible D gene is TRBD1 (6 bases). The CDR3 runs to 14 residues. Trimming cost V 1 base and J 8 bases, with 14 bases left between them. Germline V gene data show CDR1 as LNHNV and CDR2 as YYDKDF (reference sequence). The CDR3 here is CATSRGAGEPEAFF. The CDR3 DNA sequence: TGTGCCACCAGCAGAGGTGCAGGGGAGCCAGAAGCTTTCTTT.

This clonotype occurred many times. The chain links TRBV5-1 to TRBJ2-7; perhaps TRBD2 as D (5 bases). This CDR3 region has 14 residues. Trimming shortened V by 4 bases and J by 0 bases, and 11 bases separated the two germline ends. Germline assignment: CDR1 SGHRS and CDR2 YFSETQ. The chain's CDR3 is CASSSEGYSYEQYF. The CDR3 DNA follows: TGCGCCAGCAGCAGCGAGGGCTACTCCTACGAGCAGTACTTC. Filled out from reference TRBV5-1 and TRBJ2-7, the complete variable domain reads KAGVTQTPRYLIKTRGQQVTLSCSPISGHRSVSWYQQTPGQGLQFLFEYFSETQRNKGNFPGRFSGRQFSNSRSEMNVSTLELGDSALYLCASSSEGYSYEQYFGPGTRLTVT.